These 7 T cell receptor beta chains came from one sample sequenced in a study of T cells in localized non-small cell lung cancer. The repertoire was sequenced with immunoSEQ multiplex PCR; TCRdb's copy has only in-frame clones and lacks some. The sample has approximately 150,000 clones, about 90% seen once. The source was peripheral blood, collected before any cancer treatment. Every receptor here comes from a female donor aged 60 or older with stage I lung adenocarcinoma.

The chain carries TRBV4-2 and TRBJ2-3, with 12 bases identical to TRBD2. CDR1 is LGHNA and CDR2 is YNFKEQ in the germline V gene. The CDR3 is 15 amino acids. Trimming removed 4 bases from V and 6 bases from J; junction bases left unmatched: 5. This CDR3 is CASSRLAGVSDTQYF. In nucleotides, the CDR3 is TGTGCCAGCAGCCGACTAGCGGGAGTGTCTGATACGCAGTATTTT.

This clone has more than one count but fewer than ten. The chain employs TRBV2 and TRBJ2-3; 11 positions match TRBD2. This CDR3 is 16 amino acids long. CDR1 is SNHLY and CDR2 is FYNNEI in the germline V gene. V gave up 3 bases and J gave up 2 bases; unmatched junction bases: 4. CDR3 region: CASSDGTSGYTDTQYF. Here the CDR3 DNA reads TGTGCCAGCAGTGATGGGACTAGCGGATACACAGATACGCAGTATTTT.

This clone was picked up many times. The J gene is TRBJ2-7, the V gene TRBV5-1; D uncertain. Trimming removed 0 bases at V and 8 bases at J, with 15 bases between. Germline V lookup: CDR1 SGHRS, CDR2 YFSETQ. The length of the CDR3 is 14 residues. The CDR3 DNA reads TGCGCCAGCAGCTTGGACTTCCTCGAACCTAAGCAGTACTTC. Protein: CASSLDFLEPKQYF.

The gene calls are TRBV9 and TRBJ2-7, with a weak D call TRBD2 (6 bases). Germline CDR1 SGDLS, CDR2 YYNGEE. This CDR3 is 14 amino acids long. The V end was cut by 0 bases, the J end by 4 bases, with 11 bases between. The CDR3 sequence: CASSVEWDSYEQYF. CDR3 DNA sequence: TGTGCCAGCAGCGTAGAGTGGGACTCGTACGAGCAGTACTTC.

In DNA form, the CDR3 reads TGTGCCAGCAGTTTATTTGGGCAGCCACTCTACGAGCAGTACTTC. It specifies CASSLFGQPLYEQYF. The chain carries TRBV28 and TRBJ2-7; D gene uncertain. Trimming left V 1 base short and J 3 bases short, with 13 bases between. CDR1 and CDR2 (germline): MDHEN, SYDVKM. This CDR3 is 15 amino acids long.

The chain employs TRBV6-5 and TRBJ1-2; D is uncertain. Germline V gene data show CDR1 as MNHEY and CDR2 as SVGAGI. CDR3 size: 16 residues. V was trimmed by 2 bases and J by 2 bases, leaving 15 bases between them. Written as DNA, the CDR3 is TGTGCCAGCAGTTACGGAGTTTCCCGGCCCAACTATGGCTACACCTTC. Its protein is CASSYGVSRPNYGYTF.

The chain links TRBV6-1 to TRBJ2-1; no reliable D call. V was pared by 1 base and J by 10 bases, with 11 bases between. The CDR3 runs 13 residues. The V gene's germline CDR1 is MNHNS and CDR2 SASEGT. The CDR3 reads CASSEGGGPEQFF. The CDR3 DNA reads TGTGCCAGCAGTGAAGGGGGTGGGCCGGAGCAGTTCTTC.